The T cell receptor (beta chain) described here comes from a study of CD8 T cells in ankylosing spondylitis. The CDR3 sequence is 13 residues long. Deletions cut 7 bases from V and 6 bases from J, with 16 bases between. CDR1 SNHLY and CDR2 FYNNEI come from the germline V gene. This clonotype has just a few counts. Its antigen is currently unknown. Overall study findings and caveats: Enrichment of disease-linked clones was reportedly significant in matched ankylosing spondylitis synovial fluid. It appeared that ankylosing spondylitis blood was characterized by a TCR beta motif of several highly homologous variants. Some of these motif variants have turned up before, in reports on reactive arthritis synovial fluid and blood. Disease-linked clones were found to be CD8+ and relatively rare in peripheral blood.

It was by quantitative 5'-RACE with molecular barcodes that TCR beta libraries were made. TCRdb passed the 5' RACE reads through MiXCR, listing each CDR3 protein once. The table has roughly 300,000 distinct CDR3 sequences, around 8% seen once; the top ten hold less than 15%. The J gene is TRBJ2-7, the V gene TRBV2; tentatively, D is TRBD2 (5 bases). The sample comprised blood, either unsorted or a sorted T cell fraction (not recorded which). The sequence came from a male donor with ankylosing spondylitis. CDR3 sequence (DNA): TGTGCCAGCATGACACTAGTTCGCTCCGAGCAGTACTTC. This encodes CASMTLVRSEQYF.